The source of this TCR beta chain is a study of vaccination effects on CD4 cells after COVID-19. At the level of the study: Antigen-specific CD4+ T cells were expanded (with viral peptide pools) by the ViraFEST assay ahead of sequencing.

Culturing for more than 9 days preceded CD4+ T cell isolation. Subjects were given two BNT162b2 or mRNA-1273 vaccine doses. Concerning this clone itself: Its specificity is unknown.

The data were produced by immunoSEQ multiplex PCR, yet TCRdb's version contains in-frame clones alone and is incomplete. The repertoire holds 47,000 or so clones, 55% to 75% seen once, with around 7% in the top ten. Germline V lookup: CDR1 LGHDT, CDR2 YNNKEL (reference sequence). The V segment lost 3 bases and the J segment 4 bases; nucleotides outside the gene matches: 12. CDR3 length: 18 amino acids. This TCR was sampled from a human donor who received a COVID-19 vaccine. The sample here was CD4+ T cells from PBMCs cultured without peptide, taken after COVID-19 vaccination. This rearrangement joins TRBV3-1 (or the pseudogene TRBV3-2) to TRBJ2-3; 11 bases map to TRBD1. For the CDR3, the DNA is TGTGCCAGCAGCCAGGCTAAACGGGACAGGGGGTTCGCAGATACGCAGTATTTT. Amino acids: CASSQAKRDRGFADTQYF.